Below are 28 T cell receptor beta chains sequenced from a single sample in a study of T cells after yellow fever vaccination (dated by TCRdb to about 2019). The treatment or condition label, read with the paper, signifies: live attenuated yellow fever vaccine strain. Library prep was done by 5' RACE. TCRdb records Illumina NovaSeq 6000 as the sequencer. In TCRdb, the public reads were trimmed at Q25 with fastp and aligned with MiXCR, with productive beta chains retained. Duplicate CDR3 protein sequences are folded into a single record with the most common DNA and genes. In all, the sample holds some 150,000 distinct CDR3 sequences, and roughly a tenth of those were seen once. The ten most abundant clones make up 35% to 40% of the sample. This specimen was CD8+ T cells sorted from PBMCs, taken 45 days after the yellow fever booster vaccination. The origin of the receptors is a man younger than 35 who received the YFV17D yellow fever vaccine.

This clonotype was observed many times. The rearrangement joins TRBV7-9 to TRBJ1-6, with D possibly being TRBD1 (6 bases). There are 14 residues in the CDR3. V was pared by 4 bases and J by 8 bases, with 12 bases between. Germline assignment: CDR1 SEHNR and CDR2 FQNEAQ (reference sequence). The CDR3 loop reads CASSYAPGDSPLHF. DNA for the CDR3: TGTGCCAGCAGCTACGCCCCAGGGGATTCACCCCTCCACTTT.

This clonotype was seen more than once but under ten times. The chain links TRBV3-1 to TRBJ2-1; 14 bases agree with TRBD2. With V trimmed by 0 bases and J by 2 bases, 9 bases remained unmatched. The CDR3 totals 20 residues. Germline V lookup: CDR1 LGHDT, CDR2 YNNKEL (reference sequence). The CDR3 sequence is CASSQDRRLAGGTAYNEQFF. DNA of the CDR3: TGTGCCAGCAGCCAAGATCGGAGACTAGCGGGGGGGACCGCCTACAATGAGCAGTTCTTC.

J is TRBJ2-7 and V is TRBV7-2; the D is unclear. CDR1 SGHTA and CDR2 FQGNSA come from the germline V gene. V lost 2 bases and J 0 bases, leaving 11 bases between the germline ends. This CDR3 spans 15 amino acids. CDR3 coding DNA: TGTGCCAGCAGCTTAACGGTCCGGAGCTCCTACGAGCAGTACTTC. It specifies CASSLTVRSSYEQYF.

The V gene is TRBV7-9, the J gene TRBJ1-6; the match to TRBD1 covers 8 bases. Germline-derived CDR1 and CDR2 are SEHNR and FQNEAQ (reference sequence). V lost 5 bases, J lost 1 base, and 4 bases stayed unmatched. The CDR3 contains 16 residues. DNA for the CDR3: TGTGCCAGCAGCCCGGACAGGGTATCCTATAATTCACCCCTCCACTTT. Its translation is CASSPDRVSYNSPLHF.

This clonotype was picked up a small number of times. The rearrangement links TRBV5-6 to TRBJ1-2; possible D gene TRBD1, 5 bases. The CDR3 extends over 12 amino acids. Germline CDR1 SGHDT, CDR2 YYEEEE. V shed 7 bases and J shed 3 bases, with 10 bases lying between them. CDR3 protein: CASCGDHYGYTF. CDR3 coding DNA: TGTGCCAGCTGTGGGGACCACTATGGCTACACCTTC.

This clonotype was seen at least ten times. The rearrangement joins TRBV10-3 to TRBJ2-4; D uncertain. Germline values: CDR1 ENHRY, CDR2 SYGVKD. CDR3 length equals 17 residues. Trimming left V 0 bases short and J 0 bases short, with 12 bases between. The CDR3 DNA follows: TGTGCCATCAGTGAGTCGTTCAAAGGAGTAGCCAAAAACATTCAGTACTTC. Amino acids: CAISESFKGVAKNIQYF.

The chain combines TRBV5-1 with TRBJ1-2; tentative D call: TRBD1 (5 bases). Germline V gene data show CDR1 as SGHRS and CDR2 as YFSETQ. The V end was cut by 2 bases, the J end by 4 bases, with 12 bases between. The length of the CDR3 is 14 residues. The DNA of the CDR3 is TGCGCCAGCAGCTTCACCGACAGCCTCTATGGCTACACCTTC. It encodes CASSFTDSLYGYTF.

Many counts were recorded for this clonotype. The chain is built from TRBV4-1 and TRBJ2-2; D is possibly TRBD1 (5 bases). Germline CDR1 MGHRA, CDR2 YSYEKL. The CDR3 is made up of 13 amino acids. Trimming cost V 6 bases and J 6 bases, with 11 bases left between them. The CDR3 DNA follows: TGCGCCAGCAGACTTGAAGGGGCCGGGGAGCTGTTTTTT. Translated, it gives CASRLEGAGELFF.

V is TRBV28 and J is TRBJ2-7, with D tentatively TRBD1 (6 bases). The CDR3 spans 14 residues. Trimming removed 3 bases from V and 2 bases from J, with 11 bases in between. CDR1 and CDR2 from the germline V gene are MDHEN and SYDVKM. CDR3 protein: CASSFPGTPYEQYV. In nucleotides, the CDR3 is TGTGCCAGCAGTTTCCCCGGGACACCCTACGAGCAGTACGTC.

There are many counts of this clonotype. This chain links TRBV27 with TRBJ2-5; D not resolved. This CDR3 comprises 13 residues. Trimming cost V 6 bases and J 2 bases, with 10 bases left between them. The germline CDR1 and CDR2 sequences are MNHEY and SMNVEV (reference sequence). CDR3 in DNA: TGTGCCAGCAGCCCCCTGGGGCAAGAGACCCAGTACTTC. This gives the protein CASSPLGQETQYF.

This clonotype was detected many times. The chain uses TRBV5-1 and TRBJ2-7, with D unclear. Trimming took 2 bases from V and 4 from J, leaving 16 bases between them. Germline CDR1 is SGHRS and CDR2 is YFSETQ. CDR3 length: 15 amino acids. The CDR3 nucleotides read TGCGCCAGCAGCTTCGTCCTGGGGAAGGAGTACGAGCAGTACGTC. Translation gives CASSFVLGKEYEQYV.

The CDR3 region has the DNA TGCAGCGTTGAAGGGGTGGCGGGGGAGGACGATGAAAAACTGTTTTTT. It is translated as CSVEGVAGEDDEKLFF. V gene TRBV29-1 combines with J gene TRBJ1-4, with D tentatively TRBD1 (5 bases). Germline V gene sequence: CDR1 SQVTM, CDR2 ANQGSEA. The CDR3 runs to 16 residues. V lost 1 base and J 6 bases, leaving 18 bases between the germline ends.

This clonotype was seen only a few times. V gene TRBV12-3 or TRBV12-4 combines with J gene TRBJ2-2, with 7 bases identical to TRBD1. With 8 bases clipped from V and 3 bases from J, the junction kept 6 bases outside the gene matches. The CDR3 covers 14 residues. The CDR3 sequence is CASFDRVDTGELFF. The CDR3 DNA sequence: TGTGCCAGCTTCGACAGGGTGGACACCGGGGAGCTGTTTTTT.

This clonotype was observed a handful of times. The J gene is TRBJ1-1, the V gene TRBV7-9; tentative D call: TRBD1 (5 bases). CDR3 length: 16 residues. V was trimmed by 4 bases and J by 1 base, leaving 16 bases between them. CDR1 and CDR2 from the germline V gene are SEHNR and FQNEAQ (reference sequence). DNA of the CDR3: TGTGCCAGCAGCTCCGCGGGGGGAAGGGGGAACACTGAAGCTTTCTTT. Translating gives CASSSAGGRGNTEAFF.

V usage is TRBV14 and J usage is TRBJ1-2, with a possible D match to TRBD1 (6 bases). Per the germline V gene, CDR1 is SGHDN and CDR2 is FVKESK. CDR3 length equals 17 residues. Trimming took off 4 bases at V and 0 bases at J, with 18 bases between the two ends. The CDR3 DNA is TGTGCCAGCAGCCCTCTAGGAAAACAGGGCACTAACTATGGCTACACCTTC. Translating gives CASSPLGKQGTNYGYTF.

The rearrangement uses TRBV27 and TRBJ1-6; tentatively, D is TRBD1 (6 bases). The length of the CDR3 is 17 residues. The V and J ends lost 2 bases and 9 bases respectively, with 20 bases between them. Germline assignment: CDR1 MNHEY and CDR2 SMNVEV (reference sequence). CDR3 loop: CASSLLTIRTVGSPLHF. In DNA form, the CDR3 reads TGTGCCAGCAGTTTACTAACAATCCGGACAGTCGGTTCACCCCTCCACTTT.

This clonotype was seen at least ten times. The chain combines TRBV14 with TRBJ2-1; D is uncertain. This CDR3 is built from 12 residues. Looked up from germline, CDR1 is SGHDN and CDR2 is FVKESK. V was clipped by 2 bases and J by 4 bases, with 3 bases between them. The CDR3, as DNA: TGTGCCAGCAGCCAAAGGTACAATGAGCAGTTCTTC. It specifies CASSQRYNEQFF.

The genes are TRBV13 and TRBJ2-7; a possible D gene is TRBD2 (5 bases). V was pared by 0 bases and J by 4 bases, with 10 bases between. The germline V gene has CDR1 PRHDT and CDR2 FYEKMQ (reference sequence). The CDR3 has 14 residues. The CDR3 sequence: CASSLGASRYEQYF. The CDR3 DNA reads TGTGCCAGCAGCTTAGGGGCTAGCAGGTACGAGCAGTACTTC.

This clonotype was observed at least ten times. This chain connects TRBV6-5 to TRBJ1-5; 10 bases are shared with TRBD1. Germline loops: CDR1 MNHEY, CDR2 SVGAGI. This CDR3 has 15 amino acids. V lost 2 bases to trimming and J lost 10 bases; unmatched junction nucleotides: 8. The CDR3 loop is CASSYTPGQGFPQHF. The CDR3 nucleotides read TGTGCCAGCAGTTACACTCCGGGACAGGGGTTCCCCCAGCATTTT.

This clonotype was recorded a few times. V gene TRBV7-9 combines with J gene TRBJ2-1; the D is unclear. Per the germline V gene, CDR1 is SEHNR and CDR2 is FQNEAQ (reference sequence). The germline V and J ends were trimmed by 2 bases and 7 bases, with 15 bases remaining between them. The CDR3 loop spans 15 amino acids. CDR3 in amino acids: CASSLLDGRDNEQFF. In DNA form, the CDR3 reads TGTGCCAGCAGCTTATTAGACGGGCGAGATAATGAGCAGTTCTTC. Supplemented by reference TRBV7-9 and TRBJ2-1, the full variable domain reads DTGVSQNPRHKITKRGQNVTFRCDPISEHNRLYWYRQTLGQGPEFLTYFQNEAQLEKSRLLSDRFSAERPKGSFSTLEIQRTEQGDSAMYLCASSLLDGRDNEQFFGPGTRLTVL.

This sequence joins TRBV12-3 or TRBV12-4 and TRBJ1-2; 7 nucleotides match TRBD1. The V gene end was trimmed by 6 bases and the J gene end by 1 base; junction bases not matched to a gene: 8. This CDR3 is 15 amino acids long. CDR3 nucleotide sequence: TGTGCCAGCAGACCGGGACAGACTATTAACTATGGCTACACCTTC. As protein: CASRPGQTINYGYTF.

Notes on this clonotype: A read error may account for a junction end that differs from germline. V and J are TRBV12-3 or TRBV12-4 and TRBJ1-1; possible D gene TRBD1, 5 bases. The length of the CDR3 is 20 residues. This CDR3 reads CASTLGVLGGEKEWNTEAFF. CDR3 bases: TGTGCCAGCACTTTAGGAGTCCTGGGAGGGGAGAAAGAGTGGAACACTGAAGCTTTCTTT.

The chain's CDR3 is CASGTTGAANYGYTF. DNA for the CDR3: TGTGCCAGCGGAACTACAGGGGCGGCTAACTATGGCTACACCTTC. The chain has TRBV7-8 and TRBJ1-2; TRBD1 matches at 7 bases. V shed 8 bases and J 0 bases; nucleotides not matched to a gene: 9. CDR1 is SGHVS, CDR2 FQNEAQ, per germline. The CDR3 extends over 15 amino acids.

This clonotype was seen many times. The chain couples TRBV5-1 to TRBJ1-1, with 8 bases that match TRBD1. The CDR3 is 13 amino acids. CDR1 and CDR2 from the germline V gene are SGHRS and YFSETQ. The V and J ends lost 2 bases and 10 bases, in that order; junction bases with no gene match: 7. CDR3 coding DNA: TGCGCCAGCAGCTTAAGCAGGGGGCTCGGAGCTTTCTTT. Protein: CASSLSRGLGAFF.

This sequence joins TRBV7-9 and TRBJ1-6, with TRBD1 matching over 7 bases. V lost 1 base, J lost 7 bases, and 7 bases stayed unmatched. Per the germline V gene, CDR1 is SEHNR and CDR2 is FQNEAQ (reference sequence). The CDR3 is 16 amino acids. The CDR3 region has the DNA TGTGCCAGCAGCTTAGGACAGGGAGGATTCAATTCACCCCTCCACTTT. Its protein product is CASSLGQGGFNSPLHF.

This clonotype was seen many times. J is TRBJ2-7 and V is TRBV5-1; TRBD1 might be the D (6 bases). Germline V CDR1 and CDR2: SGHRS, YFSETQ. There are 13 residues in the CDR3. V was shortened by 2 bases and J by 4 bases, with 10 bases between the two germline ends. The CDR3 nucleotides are TGCGCCAGCAGCTTCCCAGGGGATTACGAGCAGTACTTC. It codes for CASSFPGDYEQYF.

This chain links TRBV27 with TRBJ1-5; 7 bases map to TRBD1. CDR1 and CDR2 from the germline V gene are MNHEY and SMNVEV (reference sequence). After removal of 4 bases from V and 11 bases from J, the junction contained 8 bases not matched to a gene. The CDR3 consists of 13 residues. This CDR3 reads CASSSDTGTAQHF. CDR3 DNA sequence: TGTGCCAGCAGTTCAGATACAGGGACAGCCCAGCATTTT.

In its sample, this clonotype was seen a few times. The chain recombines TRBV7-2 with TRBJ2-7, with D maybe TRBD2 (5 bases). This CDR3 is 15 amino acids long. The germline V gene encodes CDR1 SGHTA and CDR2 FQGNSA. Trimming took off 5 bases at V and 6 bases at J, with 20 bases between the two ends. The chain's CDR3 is CASSPNRLAPAEQYF. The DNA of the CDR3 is TGTGCCAGCAGCCCAAATCGCCTAGCCCCGGCCGAGCAGTACTTC.